The 20 T cell receptor beta chains below all came from one sample that was sequenced in a study of blood T cell repertoires in COVID-19. The data were produced by immunoSEQ multiplex PCR, yet TCRdb's version contains in-frame clones alone and is incomplete. Of 280,000 or so clones detected, under 90% appear once; the ten largest clones hold 2.5% to 3%. Sequenced input: PBMCs or T cells enriched from blood (not recorded which). The receptor set was obtained from a woman between 45 and 65 years old who had been exposed to COVID-19.

The gene calls are TRBV6-5 and TRBJ1-1; D might be TRBD1 (5 bases). The CDR3 loop spans 11 amino acids. Between the trimmed V and J ends, which lost 4 bases and 7 bases, there was a span of 7 bases. Germline CDR1 MNHEY, CDR2 SVGAGI. The CDR3 DNA is TGTGCCAGCAGTTCCACAGGTGAAGCTTTCTTT. Protein sequence: CASSSTGEAFF.

The V call is TRBV30, the J call TRBJ1-5, with no clear D. The V gene's germline CDR1 is GTSNPN and CDR2 SVGIG (reference sequence). The CDR3 is 14 amino acids. The V end was cut by 2 bases, the J end by 6 bases, with 14 bases between. The CDR3: CAWSRGPLGQPQHF. CDR3 DNA: TGTGCCTGGAGTCGAGGGCCCCTGGGTCAGCCCCAGCATTTT.

The chain employs TRBV5-8 and TRBJ1-2; TRBD1 might be the D (6 bases). CDR3 length: 16 amino acids. Trimming took 3 bases from V and 4 from J, leaving 19 bases between them. Per the germline V gene, CDR1 is SGHTS and CDR2 is YDEGEE. The CDR3 DNA follows: TGTGCCAGCAGCTCGTGGGGCCGGGACATAAGCTATGGCTACACCTTC. Its protein product is CASSSWGRDISYGYTF.

In DNA, the CDR3 is TGTGCCAGCAGCCCGAGACTAGCGGGGGGGGAGACCCAGTACTTC. Translated, it gives CASSPRLAGGETQYF. This rearrangement joins TRBV3-1 (or the pseudogene TRBV3-2) to TRBJ2-5; 14 bases are a match to TRBD2. V dropped 4 bases and J dropped 5; count of bases not matched to a gene: 3. Germline CDR1 reads LGHDT; CDR2 reads YNNKEL (reference sequence). The CDR3 sequence is 15 residues long.

V gene TRBV5-1 combines with J gene TRBJ2-3; a possible D gene is TRBD1 (6 bases). The CDR3 sequence is 16 residues long. Germline V gene sequence: CDR1 SGHRS, CDR2 YFSETQ. Trimming took 0 bases from V and 8 from J, leaving 19 bases between them. The CDR3 DNA is TGCGCCAGCAGCTTGGTGGGGGCTGAGGGGCAAGGTACGCAGTATTTT. Its translation: CASSLVGAEGQGTQYF.

The chain combines TRBV7-2 with TRBJ2-1, with 9 bases that match TRBD2. The CDR3 runs 15 residues. Germline CDR1 is SGHTA and CDR2 is FQGNSA. V shed 5 bases and J 3 bases; nucleotides not matched to a gene: 5. In nucleotides, the CDR3 is TGTGCCAGCAGCCCCGGGACTAGCATCTACAATGAGCAGTTCTTC. Translating gives CASSPGTSIYNEQFF.

As to this clone: This sample includes further DNA sequences coding for the same CDR3. The genes are TRBV28 and TRBJ1-2; tentative D call: TRBD1 (5 bases). Germline V gene data show CDR1 as MDHEN and CDR2 as SYDVKM. The V end was cut by 2 bases, the J end by 8 bases, with 9 bases between. The CDR3 sequence is 12 residues long. The CDR3 nucleotides read TGTGCCAGCAGTTTAACAGGAGGGGGCTACACCTTC. Translating it yields CASSLTGGGYTF.

This clone was detected once. The chain links TRBV15 to TRBJ2-1, with D perhaps TRBD1 (7 bases). The CDR3 totals 15 residues. Germline CDR1 LNHNV, CDR2 YYDKDF (reference sequence). V gave up 0 bases and J gave up 6 bases, with 12 bases separating them. CDR3 loop: CATSRERQGGNEQFF. The CDR3 bases are TGTGCCACCAGCAGAGAAAGACAGGGAGGCAATGAGCAGTTCTTC.

This chain links TRBV20-1 with TRBJ1-5; 7 bases agree with TRBD1. There are 14 residues in the CDR3. After removal of 3 bases from V and 6 bases from J, the junction contained 8 bases not matched to a gene. Looked up from germline, CDR1 is DFQATT and CDR2 is SNEGSKA (reference sequence). The CDR3 here is CSASDREAGQPQHF. CDR3 nucleotide sequence: TGCAGTGCTAGTGACAGGGAGGCAGGTCAGCCCCAGCATTTT.

V gene TRBV7-9 combines with J gene TRBJ1-6; D is ambiguous. There are 16 residues in the CDR3. The germline V gene has CDR1 SEHNR and CDR2 FQNEAQ (reference sequence). V shed 2 bases and J shed 6 bases, with 14 bases lying between them. This chain's CDR3 is CASSLFDSASNSPLHF. CDR3 sequence (DNA): TGTGCCAGCAGCTTATTTGACTCCGCTTCTAATTCACCCCTCCACTTT.

The chain joins TRBV25-1 to TRBJ1-1; 7 nucleotides align to TRBD1. After removal of 5 bases from V and 6 bases from J, the junction contained 12 bases not matched to a gene. Germline CDR1 reads MGHDK; CDR2 reads SYGVNS. The CDR3 has 15 amino acids. CDR3 in DNA: TGTGCCAGCAGTTCGCTCGACAGGGTGGGTGCTGAAGCTTTCTTT. It translates to CASSSLDRVGAEAFF.

CDR3 sequence (DNA): TGCGCCAGCAGCTTTCAACAGGACTATGGCTACACCTTC. Its protein is CASSFQQDYGYTF. V and J are TRBV5-1 and TRBJ1-2; possible D gene TRBD1, 5 bases. V was clipped by 2 bases and J by 3 bases, with 8 bases between them. Germline loops: CDR1 SGHRS, CDR2 YFSETQ. The CDR3 sequence is 13 residues long.

This clone was observed a single time. The chain uses TRBV4-1 and TRBJ1-2; 7 bases match TRBD1. Germline lookup yields CDR1 MGHRA and CDR2 YSYEKL. CDR3 length: 14 amino acids. V was pared by 1 base and J by 8 bases, with 7 bases of the junction left unmatched. The CDR3 reads CASSQAEGGEGYTF. The CDR3 nucleotides read TGCGCCAGCAGCCAAGCGGAAGGGGGCGAGGGCTACACCTTC.

V usage is TRBV5-1 and J usage is TRBJ1-6; D not resolved. This CDR3 contains 14 residues. CDR1 SGHRS and CDR2 YFSETQ come from the germline V gene. Trimming cost V 2 bases and J 7 bases, with 10 bases left between them. The CDR3 spells CASSFGELNSPLHF. The CDR3 region has the DNA TGCGCCAGCAGCTTCGGGGAGTTGAATTCACCCCTCCACTTT. The complete variable domain, with remaining parts taken from reference TRBV5-1 and TRBJ1-6, reads KAGVTQTPRYLIKTRGQQVTLSCSPISGHRSVSWYQQTPGQGLQFLFEYFSETQRNKGNFPGRFSGRQFSNSRSEMNVSTLELGDSALYLCASSFGELNSPLHFGNGTRLTVT.

This sequence joins TRBV30 and TRBJ1-1, with unresolved D. Germline V lookup: CDR1 GTSNPN, CDR2 SVGIG (reference sequence). The CDR3 runs 14 residues. Trimming shortened V by 1 base and J by 0 bases, and 9 bases separated the two germline ends. The CDR3 region is CAWSENTLNTEAFF. CDR3 nucleotide sequence: TGTGCCTGGAGTGAGAACACCCTGAACACTGAAGCTTTCTTT.

The gene calls are TRBV28 and TRBJ1-5, with a weak D call TRBD1 (6 bases). This CDR3 has 13 amino acids. CDR1 and CDR2 from the germline V gene are MDHEN and SYDVKM. The V and J ends lost 10 bases and 2 bases respectively, with 12 bases between them. The CDR3 region is CATEQGRNQPQHF. DNA for the CDR3: TGTGCCACCGAACAGGGTCGCAATCAGCCCCAGCATTTT.

In this sample, this clone turned up a few times. The chain combines TRBV28 with TRBJ1-1; 9 bases fit TRBD1. The CDR3 totals 13 residues. CDR1 is MDHEN, CDR2 SYDVKM, per germline. V lost 6 bases, J lost 6 bases, and 5 bases stayed unmatched. CDR3 nucleotides: TGTGCCAGCAGGGTACAGGGGGCGGCTGAAGCTTTCTTT. Its translation: CASRVQGAAEAFF.

The rearrangement links TRBV5-1 to TRBJ1-2; 7 nucleotides agree with TRBD1. From germline, CDR1 is SGHRS and CDR2 YFSETQ. This CDR3 has 13 residues. The V segment lost 4 bases and the J segment 10 bases; nucleotides outside the gene matches: 10. CDR3 bases: TGCGCCAGCAGCCAGGGGACAGAAAATCACTACACCTTC. Amino acid sequence: CASSQGTENHYTF.

The chain links TRBV6-5 to TRBJ1-3; tentatively, D is TRBD1 (5 bases). This CDR3 has 15 residues. CDR1 MNHEY and CDR2 SVGAGI come from the germline V gene. The V end was cut by 6 bases, the J end by 3 bases, with 15 bases between. For the CDR3, the DNA is TGTGCCAGCAGGCGACCAGGGAGGGATGGAAACACCATATATTTT. It codes for CASRRPGRDGNTIYF.

This chain joins TRBV29-1 and TRBJ2-7, with 9 bases fitting TRBD1. Germline lookup yields CDR1 SQVTM and CDR2 ANQGSEA. V gave up 3 bases and J gave up 3 bases; unmatched junction bases: 3. This CDR3 spans 13 amino acids. This chain's CDR3 is CSVERTGVYEQYF. The CDR3 coding sequence is TGCAGCGTTGAGCGGACAGGGGTCTACGAGCAGTACTTC.